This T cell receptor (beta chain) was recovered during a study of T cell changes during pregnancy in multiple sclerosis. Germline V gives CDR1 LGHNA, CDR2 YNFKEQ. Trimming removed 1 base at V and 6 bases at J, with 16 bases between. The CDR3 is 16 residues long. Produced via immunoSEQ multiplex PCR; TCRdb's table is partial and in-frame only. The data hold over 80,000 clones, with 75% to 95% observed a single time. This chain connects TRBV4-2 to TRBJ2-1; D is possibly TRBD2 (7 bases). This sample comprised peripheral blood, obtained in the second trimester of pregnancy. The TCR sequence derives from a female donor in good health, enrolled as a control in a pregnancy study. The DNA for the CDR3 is TGTGCCAGCAGCCAAGTCGGGGGCGGGGGTTTCAATGAGCAGTTCTTC. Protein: CASSQVGGGGFNEQFF.